The 16 T cell receptor beta chains reported below all come from one sample, sequenced in a study of T cells in Graves' hyperthyroidism and ophthalmopathy. The CDR3 regions of TCR beta were amplified from RNA transcripts. RT-PCR in the first round (using the HTBI primer set) targeted the TCR CDR3. TCRdb itself ran the multiplex PCR reads through MiXCR, one entry per CDR3 protein. Among 480,000 or so distinct CDR3 sequences, roughly 45% were seen once, and the ten largest hold 35% to 50%. The sequencing input was peripheral blood or thyroid tissue (not recorded which). These TCRs come from an adult woman with Graves' disease, either hyperthyroidism or ophthalmopathy (not recorded which).

This clonotype has ten or more counts. The V and J genes are TRBV19 and TRBJ1-1; maybe TRBD1 (6 bases). CDR3 length equals 14 residues. Germline lookup yields CDR1 LNHDA and CDR2 SQIVND (reference sequence). V dropped 4 bases and J dropped 1 base, with 10 bases sitting between them. The CDR3 here is CASSKGQRNTEAFF. CDR3 DNA: TGTGCCAGTAGTAAAGGACAGAGGAACACTGAAGCTTTCTTT.

This clonotype was observed a few times. The genes are TRBV29-1 and TRBJ2-7; maybe TRBD1 (6 bases). The CDR3 contains 16 residues. Trimming stripped 4 bases from V and 3 bases from J, with 22 bases between. Germline V lookup: CDR1 SQVTM, CDR2 ANQGSEA. The DNA for the CDR3 is TGCAGCGTTGCCCCCGGTAGGGACACTGAGCTCTACGAGCAGTACTTC. Translation gives CSVAPGRDTELYEQYF.

J is TRBJ1-1 and V is TRBV7-2; D is undetermined. This CDR3 spans 16 amino acids. From germline, CDR1 is SGHTA and CDR2 FQGNSA. Trimming pared 5 bases from V and 0 bases from J, leaving 16 bases between. The CDR3 nucleotides are TGTGCCAGCAGCCCGGCAGGAGCTCAAATGAACACTGAAGCTTTCTTT. The encoded protein is CASSPAGAQMNTEAFF.

The V gene is TRBV14, the J gene TRBJ1-4; unclear D gene. The CDR3 is 15 residues long. Trimming took 1 base from V and 5 from J, leaving 11 bases between them. The germline V gene encodes CDR1 SGHDN and CDR2 FVKESK. The CDR3 nucleotides are TGTGCCAGCAGCCAAGTGACTGGTCCGAATGAAAAACTGTTTTTT. Translation: CASSQVTGPNEKLFF. The complete variable domain, with remaining parts taken from reference TRBV14 and TRBJ1-4, reads EAGVTQFPSHSVIEKGQTVTLRCDPISGHDNLYWYRRVMGKEIKFLLHFVKESKQDESGMPNNRFLAERTGGTYSTLKVQPAELEDSGVYFCASSQVTGPNEKLFFGSGTQLSVL.

The CDR3 coding sequence is TGTGCCAGCAGACAACACAGGGCGGGGGGCTACACCTTC. Protein sequence: CASRQHRAGGYTF. J is TRBJ1-2 and V is TRBV14; D is perhaps TRBD1 (6 bases). Looked up from germline, CDR1 is SGHDN and CDR2 is FVKESK. V lost 6 bases and J lost 8, with 16 bases in between. This CDR3 has 13 amino acids.

This clonotype came up many times. This chain links TRBV7-9 with TRBJ2-7, with 8 bases that match TRBD1. The V and J ends lost 5 bases and 0 bases, in that order; junction bases with no gene match: 6. The CDR3 totals 15 residues. Germline V lookup: CDR1 SEHNR, CDR2 FQNEAQ (reference sequence). The CDR3, as DNA: TGTGCCAGCAGCCGGGACAGGAGTAACTCCTACGAGCAGTACTTC. Amino acid sequence: CASSRDRSNSYEQYF.

The gene calls are TRBV7-9 and TRBJ2-7; no firm D call. V lost 0 bases, J lost 2 bases, and 11 bases lay in between. From germline, CDR1 is SEHNR and CDR2 FQNEAQ (reference sequence). This CDR3 spans 15 amino acids. The chain's CDR3 is CASSLAVANPYEQYF. The CDR3 nucleotides read TGTGCCAGCAGCTTAGCGGTAGCAAATCCCTACGAGCAGTACTTC.

In its sample, this clonotype was seen many times. This chain connects TRBV20-1 to TRBJ2-5; maybe TRBD1 (6 bases). The CDR3 contains 15 residues. Germline assignment: CDR1 DFQATT and CDR2 SNEGSKA (reference sequence). V lost 6 bases and J 1 base, leaving 18 bases between the germline ends. As DNA, the CDR3 is TGCAGTGCGGGGGCGGTACAGATCCGCCAAGAGACCCAGTACTTC. Translated, it gives CSAGAVQIRQETQYF.

This rearrangement joins TRBV7-9 to TRBJ2-7; the D gene is possibly TRBD1 (6 bases). There are 14 residues in the CDR3. The V and J ends lost 5 bases and 1 base respectively, with 12 bases between them. The germline V gene has CDR1 SEHNR and CDR2 FQNEAQ (reference sequence). The CDR3 DNA follows: TGTGCCAGCAGCCATCGGGACATTTCCTACGAGCAGTACTTC. It specifies CASSHRDISYEQYF.

The chain combines TRBV29-1 with TRBJ1-1, with D uncertain. This CDR3 region has 12 residues. The germline CDR1 and CDR2 sequences are SQVTM and ANQGSEA. CDR3 bases: TGCAGACTCACGGAGACGGGCACTGAAGCTTTCTTT. It yields the protein CRLTETGTEAFF.

This clonotype was observed a single time. The chain links TRBV10-3 to TRBJ2-6; D may match TRBD1 or TRBD2 (5 bases each). V lost 11 bases and J lost 15, with 23 bases in between. Germline loops: CDR1 ENHRY, CDR2 SYGVKD. There are 13 residues in the CDR3. CDR3 DNA: TGTGCCGTCGGATACTTGGGGCCGGGGAACCTGACTTTC. Its protein product is CAVGYLGPGNLTF.

V is TRBV7-2 and J is TRBJ1-5, with TRBD1 identical over 9 bases. V shed 5 bases, J shed 7 bases, and the junction held 15 bases outside the gene matches. The CDR3 consists of 17 residues. Germline CDR1 and CDR2: SGHTA and FQGNSA. The CDR3 is CASSATSSGQGIQPQHF. In nucleotides, the CDR3 is TGTGCCAGCAGCGCGACATCGTCGGGACAGGGAATACAGCCCCAGCATTTT. The whole variable domain, filled in from reference TRBV7-2 and TRBJ1-5, reads GAGVSQSPSNKVTEKGKDVELRCDPISGHTALYWYRQSLGQGLEFLIYFQGNSAPDKSGLPSDRFSAERTGGSVSTLTIQRTQQEDSAVYLCASSATSSGQGIQPQHFGDGTRLSIL.

The chain recombines TRBV2 with TRBJ1-1; D remains ambiguous. This CDR3 is 13 amino acids long. The V end lost 3 bases, the J end lost 1 base, and 6 bases lay between the germline ends. Looked up from germline, CDR1 is SNHLY and CDR2 is FYNNEI. Written as DNA, the CDR3 is TGTGCCAGCAGTGATGTCGGGAACACTGAAGCTTTCTTT. This translates into CASSDVGNTEAFF.

Notes on this clonotype: A read error may account for a junction end that differs from germline. This rearrangement joins TRBV10-2 to TRBJ1-2; D possibly corresponds to TRBD1 (5 bases). The germline V gene encodes CDR1 WSHSY and CDR2 SAAADI. This CDR3 region has 14 residues. The CDR3 DNA sequence: TGCGCCAGCAGATTGGGGGAGCGCAGGGATGGTTACACCTTC. Translated: CASRLGERRDGYTF.

The chain joins TRBV3-1 to TRBJ2-7, with D unclear. V was cut by 1 base and J by 9 bases, with 13 bases left in between. The CDR3 is made up of 13 amino acids. CDR1 LGHDT and CDR2 YNNKEL come from the germline V gene (reference sequence). The CDR3 region is CASSQGEATGQYF. CDR3 DNA: TGTGCCAGCAGCCAAGGAGAAGCTACGGGGCAGTACTTC.

This clonotype was recorded only once. The chain carries TRBV2 and TRBJ1-4; 9 nucleotides agree with TRBD1. The trim removed 5 bases at V and 1 base at J, leaving 5 bases unmatched. The CDR3 length is 16 residues. Germline assignment: CDR1 SNHLY and CDR2 FYNNEI. The chain's CDR3 is CASSWGTGRTNEKLFF. Here the CDR3 DNA reads TGTGCCAGCAGTTGGGGGACAGGGCGAACTAATGAAAAACTGTTTTTT.